Following are 28 T cell receptor beta chains from one sample sequenced in a study of blood T cell repertoires in COVID-19. The method was immunoSEQ multiplex PCR; TCRdb's version includes in-frame clones alone and lacks a portion of them. The sample lists some 350,000 clones, around four fifths occurring once. Sequencing was performed on peripheral blood. Every receptor here comes from a young man with active or convalescent COVID-19.

V usage is TRBV7-2 and J usage is TRBJ2-3, with D unresolved. There are 11 residues in the CDR3. Trimming took off 7 bases at V and 8 bases at J, with 10 bases between the two ends. Germline V lookup: CDR1 SGHTA, CDR2 FQGNSA. The CDR3 DNA reads TGTGCCAGCACGCTGAGGTTTACGCAGTATTTT. It translates to CASTLRFTQYF.

The chain has TRBV28 and TRBJ2-2; D possibly corresponds to TRBD2 (6 bases). The V end lost 8 bases, the J end lost 6 bases, and 16 bases lay between the germline ends. Germline assignment: CDR1 MDHEN and CDR2 SYDVKM. The CDR3 covers 14 residues. The CDR3 DNA reads TGTGCCAGCGGATCTGCCAGGGAGGCCGGGGAGCTGTTTTTT. This gives the protein CASGSAREAGELFF. Looking up the rest from reference TRBV28 and TRBJ2-2 gives the full variable domain: DVKVTQSSRYLVKRTGEKVFLECVQDMDHENMFWYRQDPGLGLRLIYFSYDVKMKEKGDIPEGYSVSREKKERFSLILESASTNQTSMYLCASGSAREAGELFFGEGSRLTVL.

Written as DNA, the CDR3 is TGTGCCTGGAGTCCCGGGGGGACGGAGCCCCAGCATTTT. It specifies CAWSPGGTEPQHF. The V gene is TRBV30, the J gene TRBJ1-5; possibly TRBD1 for D (5 bases). CDR1 and CDR2 (germline): GTSNPN, SVGIG (reference sequence). This CDR3 is 13 amino acids long. Trimming cost V 2 bases and J 8 bases, with 13 bases left between them.

The CDR3 DNA is TGTGCAAGTCGCTTAGTTGCGGACCATTGGTTTGAGGGAAGGGACCAGTACTTC. This translates into CASRLVADHWFEGRDQYF. V and J are TRBV12-2 and TRBJ2-5; the table names TRBD2, a call not compared with the DNA. TRBV12-2 represents a pseudogene. The CDR3 is 18 amino acids.

A single count supports this clone. The chain uses TRBV7-9 and TRBJ2-2; 12 positions agree with TRBD1. The germline V gene encodes CDR1 SEHNR and CDR2 FQNEAQ (reference sequence). The CDR3 runs 17 residues. Germline trimming cut 3 bases from V and 6 bases from J; bases unmatched to any gene: 8. The DNA of the CDR3 is TGTGCCAGCAGCTTTTCGGGACAGGGGGCGCAGTCCGGGGAGCTGTTTTTT. As protein: CASSFSGQGAQSGELFF.

A few counts support this clone. The chain uses TRBV7-2 and TRBJ2-5; 7 nucleotides match TRBD2. In germline, CDR1 is SGHTA, CDR2 FQGNSA. V shed 5 bases and J 6 bases; nucleotides not matched to a gene: 9. The CDR3 consists of 14 residues. The CDR3 loop reads CASSPIGGLQTQYF. Here the CDR3 DNA reads TGTGCCAGCAGCCCCATCGGGGGACTACAGACCCAGTACTTC.

This clone was picked up many times. This chain uses TRBV28 with TRBJ1-6; no clear D gene. Trimming pared 10 bases from V and 7 bases from J, leaving 8 bases between. The CDR3 is made up of 11 amino acids. The germline CDR1 and CDR2 sequences are MDHEN and SYDVKM. The CDR3 sequence: CATGSNSPLHF. The CDR3 DNA follows: TGTGCCACCGGGTCAAATTCACCCCTCCACTTT.

This chain connects TRBV15 to TRBJ1-1; D is ambiguous. The CDR3 consists of 13 residues. Germline CDR1 and CDR2: LNHNV and YYDKDF (reference sequence). Trimming removed 8 bases at V and 3 bases at J, with 13 bases between. The chain's CDR3 is CATSEVIDTEAFF. In DNA, the CDR3 is TGTGCCACCTCTGAGGTTATCGACACTGAAGCTTTCTTT.

The rearrangement links TRBV27 to TRBJ2-1; 7 nucleotides match TRBD2. The CDR3 has 19 residues. From germline, CDR1 is MNHEY and CDR2 SMNVEV (reference sequence). The J segment lost 1 base and the V segment lost 1 base, leaving 13 bases of the junction unmatched. For the CDR3, the DNA is TGTGCCAGCAGTTTATGGGGGGGTTCCGGGACTACATCCTACAATGAGCAGTTCTTC. This encodes CASSLWGGSGTTSYNEQFF.

V gene TRBV11-3 combines with J gene TRBJ2-7, with 7 bases identical to TRBD2. V lost 4 bases to trimming and J lost 0 bases; unmatched junction nucleotides: 6. The CDR3 length is 15 residues. Per the germline V gene, CDR1 is SGHNT and CDR2 is YENEEA. The CDR3 loop is CASSSLAAVSYEQYF. CDR3 sequence (DNA): TGTGCCAGCAGCTCCCTAGCGGCGGTCTCCTACGAGCAGTACTTC.

V is TRBV5-1 and J is TRBJ2-1; 10 nucleotides agree with TRBD1. V lost 4 bases and J lost 3; bases outside the gene matches: 7. The CDR3 totals 16 residues. CDR1 and CDR2 (germline): SGHRS, YFSETQ. The CDR3 bases are TGCGCCAGCAGCCGCTCCCGGGACAGGGGCTACAATGAGCAGTTCTTC. It translates to CASSRSRDRGYNEQFF. Using reference TRBV5-1 and TRBJ2-1 for the parts outside the CDR3, the full variable domain is KAGVTQTPRYLIKTRGQQVTLSCSPISGHRSVSWYQQTPGQGLQFLFEYFSETQRNKGNFPGRFSGRQFSNSRSEMNVSTLELGDSALYLCASSRSRDRGYNEQFFGPGTRLTVL.

This clone came up a few times. The chain employs TRBV29-1 and TRBJ2-1; 7 bases map to TRBD2. From germline, CDR1 is SQVTM and CDR2 ANQGSEA. J lost 11 bases, V lost 7 bases, and 14 bases had no gene match. This CDR3 has 13 residues. In DNA, the CDR3 is TGCAGCGCTTCCCCCGGCGGGGGAGGTAAGCAGTTCTTC. As protein: CSASPGGGGKQFF.

This clone was counted a few times. This sequence joins TRBV19 and TRBJ1-2, with 7 bases matching TRBD1. The V gene's germline CDR1 is LNHDA and CDR2 SQIVND (reference sequence). The junction had 12 bases not matched to a gene; V was cut back by 6 bases and J by 5 bases. This CDR3 is 15 amino acids long. The CDR3 region has the DNA TGTGCCAGTAGCATATCAAAGGGGGCGCAATATGGCTACACCTTC. Translated, it gives CASSISKGAQYGYTF. The entire variable domain, with the rest obtained from reference TRBV19 and TRBJ1-2, is as follows: DGGITQSPKYLFRKEGQNVTLSCEQNLNHDAMYWYRQDPGQGLRLIYYSQIVNDFQKGDIAEGYSVSREKKESFPLTVTSAQKNPTAFYLCASSISKGAQYGYTFGSGTRLTVV.

The chain joins TRBV24-1 to TRBJ2-7; no definite D call. Germline CDR1 is KGHDR and CDR2 is SFDVKD. CDR3 size: 14 residues. V lost 8 bases to trimming and J lost 2 bases, with 15 bases between them. The CDR3 nucleotides are TGTGCCACCAACCCCGGAGACCGACCCTACGAGCAGTACTTC. Translated, it gives CATNPGDRPYEQYF.

The rearrangement joins TRBV7-2 to TRBJ2-7; TRBD2 agrees at 7 bases. CDR1 SGHTA and CDR2 FQGNSA come from the germline V gene. The V gene end was trimmed by 3 bases and the J gene end by 0 bases; junction bases not matched to a gene: 5. The CDR3 consists of 15 residues. The CDR3 nucleotides are TGTGCCAGCAGCTTTGGTAGCGGGTTCTCCTACGAGCAGTACTTC. It is translated as CASSFGSGFSYEQYF. Using reference TRBV7-2 and TRBJ2-7 for the parts outside the CDR3, the full variable domain is GAGVSQSPSNKVTEKGKDVELRCDPISGHTALYWYRQSLGQGLEFLIYFQGNSAPDKSGLPSDRFSAERTGGSVSTLTIQRTQQEDSAVYLCASSFGSGFSYEQYFGPGTRLTVT.

Comment on this clone: Additional DNA sequences in this sample encode the identical CDR3. The CDR3 spells CASSLKAGGTDTQYF. For the CDR3, the DNA is TGTGCCAGCAGCTTAAAGGCAGGGGGCACAGATACGCAGTATTTT. This chain joins TRBV7-3 and TRBJ2-3; tentative D call: TRBD1 (6 bases). The V gene lost 1 base and the J gene lost 1 base, with 9 bases spanning the gap. Germline V gene data show CDR1 as SGHTA and CDR2 as FQGTGA. The CDR3 consists of 15 residues.

The V gene is TRBV5-6, the J gene TRBJ1-2; tentatively, D is TRBD1 (6 bases). CDR3 length: 12 amino acids. The V end lost 7 bases, the J end lost 8 bases, and 15 bases lay between the germline ends. Per the germline V gene, CDR1 is SGHDT and CDR2 is YYEEEE. Written as DNA, the CDR3 is TGTGCCAGCTGGGGGACAAGGGAAGGCTACACCTTC. This translates into CASWGTREGYTF.

The CDR3 here is CASRETSGAYNEQFF. The CDR3 nucleotides are TGTGCCAGCAGGGAGACTAGCGGAGCCTACAATGAGCAGTTCTTC. This sequence joins TRBV9 and TRBJ2-1; 9 bases fit TRBD2. Germline lookup yields CDR1 SGDLS and CDR2 YYNGEE. The CDR3 loop spans 15 amino acids. V was clipped by 5 bases and J by 2 bases; unmatched bases: 5. Variable domain in full (rest from reference TRBV9 and TRBJ2-1): DSGVTQTPKHLITATGQRVTLRCSPRSGDLSVYWYQQSLDQGLQFLIQYYNGEERAKGNILERFSAQQFPDLHSELNLSSLELGDSALYFCASRETSGAYNEQFFGPGTRLTVL.

The gene calls are TRBV11-1 and TRBJ1-2; 9 nucleotides agree with TRBD1. Germline CDR1 SGHAT, CDR2 FQDESV (reference sequence). Germline trimming cut 5 bases from V and 1 base from J; bases unmatched to any gene: 8. The CDR3 covers 16 residues. As DNA, the CDR3 is TGTGCCAGCAGCAGGACCGGGACAGGGATTAACTATGGCTACACCTTC. It is translated as CASSRTGTGINYGYTF.

The chain recombines TRBV19 with TRBJ1-2, with a tentative D call TRBD1 (6 bases). With 6 bases removed from V and 8 bases from J, the gap between germline ends came to 25 bases. Germline V CDR1 and CDR2: LNHDA, SQIVND (reference sequence). CDR3 size: 16 residues. The chain's CDR3 is CASSTGLPFATDGYTF. Here the CDR3 DNA reads TGTGCCAGTAGCACAGGGCTCCCCTTCGCAACGGACGGCTACACCTTC.

The rearrangement joins TRBV28 to TRBJ2-3; TRBD2 aligns across 9 bases. Germline V gene lookup returns CDR1 MDHEN and CDR2 SYDVKM. J lost 1 base, V lost 3 bases, and 11 bases had no gene match. This CDR3 is built from 18 residues. CDR3: CASSFLIASGMGTDTQYF. CDR3 DNA sequence: TGTGCCAGCAGTTTTTTAATTGCTAGCGGGATGGGCACAGATACGCAGTATTTT.

This chain links TRBV7-9 with TRBJ1-2; TRBD1 agrees at 9 bases. The germline gives CDR1 SEHNR, CDR2 FQNEAQ (reference sequence). The CDR3 covers 17 residues. Trimming took 5 bases from V and 7 from J; bases not matched to a gene: 17. The CDR3 region has the DNA TGTGCCAGCAGCGCATCCGGACAGGGGATATTTAGAGGTGGCTACACCTTC. It yields the protein CASSASGQGIFRGGYTF.

On this clone: One junction end disagrees with the germline gene, perhaps due to a read error. The rearrangement uses TRBV30 and TRBJ1-1; D not resolved. CDR3 size: 14 residues. CDR1 GTSNPN and CDR2 SVGIG come from the germline V gene (reference sequence). This CDR3 reads CAGSTRGRNTEAFF. CDR3 nucleotides: TGTGCCGGGAGCACCCGAGGAAGGAACACTGAAGCTTTCTTT. Drawing the rest from reference TRBV30 and TRBJ1-1, the complete variable domain is SQTIHQWPATLVQPVGSPLSLECTVEGTSNPNLYWYRQAAGRGLQLLFYSVGIGQISSEVPQNLSASRPQDRQFILSSKKLLLSDSGFYLCAGSTRGRNTEAFFGQGTRLTVV.

The rearrangement uses TRBV7-8 and TRBJ1-3, with 8 bases lining up with TRBD1. The CDR3 consists of 17 residues. Per germline, CDR1 SGHVS and CDR2 FQNEAQ. The junction had 8 bases not matched to a gene; V was cut back by 2 bases and J by 2 bases. DNA for the CDR3: TGTGCCAGCAGCTTACCGAACCTGGACAGGGCTGGAAACACCATATATTTT. Translation: CASSLPNLDRAGNTIYF.

This rearrangement joins TRBV5-1 to TRBJ1-2; the D is unclear. The germline V gene encodes CDR1 SGHRS and CDR2 YFSETQ. V was pared by 8 bases and J by 2 bases, with 16 bases between. This CDR3 is built from 14 residues. The CDR3 region is CASSREGMNYGYTF. The CDR3 nucleotides read TGCGCCAGTTCACGGGAAGGGATGAACTATGGCTACACCTTC.

J is TRBJ1-1 and V is TRBV9, with D possibly matching TRBD1 (6 bases). Per the germline V gene, CDR1 is SGDLS and CDR2 is YYNGEE. Trimming pared 0 bases from V and 4 bases from J, leaving 16 bases between. The CDR3 has 16 residues. The CDR3 region has the DNA TGTGCCAGCAGCGTAGCAGCTGGGGGCAGGATCACTGAAGCTTTCTTT. Its translation is CASSVAAGGRITEAFF.

The chain carries TRBV5-5 and TRBJ1-4; weak D call: TRBD1 (5 bases). The ends were cut back, 5 bases at V and 0 bases at J, with 17 bases in the middle. CDR1 SGHKS and CDR2 YYEKEE come from the germline V gene (reference sequence). The CDR3 extends over 17 amino acids. The CDR3 nucleotides read TGTGCCAGCAGTAATGACAGAGAGGTCGCAACTAATGAAAAACTGTTTTTT. Translating gives CASSNDREVATNEKLFF.

V and J are TRBV4-3 and TRBJ1-4, with D maybe TRBD1 (5 bases). This CDR3 comprises 18 residues. Deletions cut 1 base from V and 1 base from J, with 16 bases between. Germline V gives CDR1 LGHNA, CDR2 YSLEER. DNA for the CDR3: TGCGCCAGCAGCCAAGGCCCAGGACAAGGGCGAACTAATGAAAAACTGTTTTTT. Translating gives CASSQGPGQGRTNEKLFF.